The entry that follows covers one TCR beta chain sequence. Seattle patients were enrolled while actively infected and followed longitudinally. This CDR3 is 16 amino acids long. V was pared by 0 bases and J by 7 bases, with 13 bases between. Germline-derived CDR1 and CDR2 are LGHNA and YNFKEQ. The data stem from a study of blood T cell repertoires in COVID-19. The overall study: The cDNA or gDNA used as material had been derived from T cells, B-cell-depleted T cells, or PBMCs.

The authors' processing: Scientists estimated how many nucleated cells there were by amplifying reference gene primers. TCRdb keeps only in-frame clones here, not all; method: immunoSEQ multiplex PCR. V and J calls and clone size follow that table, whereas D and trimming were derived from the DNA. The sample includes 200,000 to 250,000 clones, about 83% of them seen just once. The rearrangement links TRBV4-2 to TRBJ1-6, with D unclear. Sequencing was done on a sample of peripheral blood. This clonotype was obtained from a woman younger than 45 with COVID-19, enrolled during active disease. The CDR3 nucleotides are TGTGCCAGCAGCCAAGATCTTCCACAGAGAAATTCACCCCTCCACTTT. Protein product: CASSQDLPQRNSPLHF.